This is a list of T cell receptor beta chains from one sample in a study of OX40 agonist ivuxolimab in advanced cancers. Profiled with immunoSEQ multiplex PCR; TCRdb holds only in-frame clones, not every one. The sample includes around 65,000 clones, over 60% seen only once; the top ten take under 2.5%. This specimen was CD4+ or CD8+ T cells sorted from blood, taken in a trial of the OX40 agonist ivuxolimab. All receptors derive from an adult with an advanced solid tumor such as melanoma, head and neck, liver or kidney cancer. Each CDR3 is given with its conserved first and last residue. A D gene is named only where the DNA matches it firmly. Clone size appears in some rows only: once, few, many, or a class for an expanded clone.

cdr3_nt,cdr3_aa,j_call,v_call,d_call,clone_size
TGTGCCAGTAGTATTGGGACAGTTAATTCACCCCTCCACTTT,CASSIGTVNSPLHF,TRBJ1-6,TRBV19,TRBD1,NA
TGTGCCAGCAGCGTAAGCGGCCAAGAGACCCAGTACTTC,CASSVSGQETQYF,TRBJ2-5,TRBV9,NA,NA
TGTGCCAGTAGTATGATGGCAAGCACTGAAGCTTTCTTT,CASSMMASTEAFF,TRBJ1-1,TRBV19,NA,NA
TGTGCCAGCAGATCACAGGGCTTTCAGCCCCAGCATTTT,CASRSQGFQPQHF,TRBJ1-5,TRBV28,NA,NA
TGCAGCGTGGGTGTAGTGGCCAGCGGGGAGCTGTTTTTT,CSVGVVASGELFF,TRBJ2-2,TRBV29-1,NA,NA
TGTGCCAGCTCTAAACTTCGAGTGAACACTGAAGCTTTCTTT,CASSKLRVNTEAFF,TRBJ1-1,TRBV28,NA,medium-sized
TGTGCCAGCAGCTCCGTCGGGACTAGCGGTTACAATGAGCAGTTCTTC,CASSSVGTSGYNEQFF,TRBJ2-1,TRBV7-2,TRBD2,NA
TGCAGTGCCTGGGGAGGGGAGACCCAGTACTTC,CSAWGGETQYF,TRBJ2-5,TRBV20-1,TRBD2,few
TGTGCCAGCAGTTTAGGGGCTGAGCAGTTCTTC,CASSLGAEQFF,TRBJ2-1,TRBV27,NA,few
TGTGCCATCAGTGCGGGAGCGGGGGGGACAGATACGCAGTATTTT,CAISAGAGGTDTQYF,TRBJ2-3,TRBV10-3,TRBD2,NA
TGTGCCAGCAGTCCAGGAGGTAGCGGGAGGGCCTCAGGAGAGACCCAGTACTTC,CASSPGGSGRASGETQYF,TRBJ2-5,TRBV5-8,TRBD2,once
TGTGCCAGCAGTCAAAGCGGGGTCACTAGCACAGATACGCAGTATTTT,CASSQSGVTSTDTQYF,TRBJ2-3,TRBV27,TRBD2,NA
TGTGCCAGCAGCTTTCGACAGGGGACAAAAGAGACCCAGTACTTC,CASSFRQGTKETQYF,TRBJ2-5,TRBV5-6,TRBD1,NA
TGTGCCAGCAGTCCCCGGAGGCAACAAGAGACCCAGTACTTC,CASSPRRQQETQYF,TRBJ2-5,TRBV27,NA,NA
TGTGCCAGCCTCCCTGGGCTCCGGGGCTCGGGGCTGGAGCAGTTCTTC,CASLPGLRGSGLEQFF,TRBJ2-1,TRBV7-2,NA,NA
TGCGCCAGCAGCCTACGGACAGGGGCTGATAATGAAAAACTGTTTTTT,CASSLRTGADNEKLFF,TRBJ1-4,TRBV4-1,TRBD1,NA
TGTGCCAGCAGCCCAAAGTCGGAGGGGCAGTTCTTC,CASSPKSEGQFF,TRBJ2-1,TRBV5-4,NA,NA
TGTGCCAGCAGTTCTGGACACCGCACAGATACGCAGTATTTT,CASSSGHRTDTQYF,TRBJ2-3,TRBV28,NA,NA
TGCGCCAGCAGCTCCCTAGGGACAGCCGAACCCACCGGGGAGCTGTTTTTT,CASSSLGTAEPTGELFF,TRBJ2-2,TRBV5-1,TRBD1,NA
TGTGCCAGCAGCCTGGGGCTCGTGGGGACCCAGTACTTC,CASSLGLVGTQYF,TRBJ2-5,TRBV7-2,NA,NA
TGCGCCAGCAGCCGGGGGAGCACAGATACGCAGTATTTT,CASSRGSTDTQYF,TRBJ2-3,TRBV5-1,NA,NA
TGTGCCAGCAGCCTGAACCGGGACAGGGGCTACGAGCAGTACTTC,CASSLNRDRGYEQYF,TRBJ2-7,TRBV7-6,TRBD1,NA